This T cell receptor (beta chain) was retrieved from a study of blood T cell repertoires in COVID-19. Across the study: The analysed material was cDNA or gDNA that came from T cells, B-cell-depleted T cells, or PBMCs.

Germline V gene data show CDR1 as LGHNA and CDR2 as YSLEER. This CDR3 comprises 19 residues. V shed 4 bases, J shed 2 bases, and the junction held 18 bases outside the gene matches. The protocol was immunoSEQ multiplex PCR, while the TCRdb copy is restricted to in-frame clones and leaves out a portion. This table holds a few hundred thousand clones, 65% to 85% found once. Material: peripheral blood. The TCR was taken from a person aged 65 to 79 with COVID-19, enrolled during active disease. V is TRBV4-3 and J is TRBJ2-7, with 9 bases lining up with TRBD1. This chain's CDR3 is CASSLPRDRARNHPYEQYF. As DNA, the CDR3 is TGCGCCAGCAGCCTTCCCCGGGACAGGGCGCGGAACCACCCCTACGAGCAGTACTTC.